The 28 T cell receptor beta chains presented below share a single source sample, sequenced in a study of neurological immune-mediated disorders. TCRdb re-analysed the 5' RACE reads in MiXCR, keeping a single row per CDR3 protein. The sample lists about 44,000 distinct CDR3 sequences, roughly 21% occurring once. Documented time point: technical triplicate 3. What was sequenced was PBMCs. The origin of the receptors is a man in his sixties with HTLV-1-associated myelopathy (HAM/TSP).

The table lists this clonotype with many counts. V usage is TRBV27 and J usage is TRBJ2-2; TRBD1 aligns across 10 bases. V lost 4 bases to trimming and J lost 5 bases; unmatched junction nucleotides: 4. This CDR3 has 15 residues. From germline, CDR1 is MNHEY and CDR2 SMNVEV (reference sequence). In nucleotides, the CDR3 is TGTGCCAGCAGTTCGGGACAGGGGTTAACCGGGGAGCTGTTTTTT. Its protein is CASSSGQGLTGELFF.

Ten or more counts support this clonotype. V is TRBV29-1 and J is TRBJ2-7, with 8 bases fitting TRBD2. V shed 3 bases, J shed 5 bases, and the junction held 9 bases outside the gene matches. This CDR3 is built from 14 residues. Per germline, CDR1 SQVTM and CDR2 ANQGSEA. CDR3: CSVERRGLADEQYF. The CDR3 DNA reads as TGCAGCGTTGAGCGCCGAGGACTAGCTGACGAGCAGTACTTC.

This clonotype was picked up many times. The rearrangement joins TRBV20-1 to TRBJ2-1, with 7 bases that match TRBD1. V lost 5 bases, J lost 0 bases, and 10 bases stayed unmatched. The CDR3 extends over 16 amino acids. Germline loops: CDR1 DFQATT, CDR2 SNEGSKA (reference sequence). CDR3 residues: CSAFPAQGSSYNEQFF. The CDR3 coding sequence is TGCAGTGCTTTTCCCGCACAGGGGAGCTCCTACAATGAGCAGTTCTTC.

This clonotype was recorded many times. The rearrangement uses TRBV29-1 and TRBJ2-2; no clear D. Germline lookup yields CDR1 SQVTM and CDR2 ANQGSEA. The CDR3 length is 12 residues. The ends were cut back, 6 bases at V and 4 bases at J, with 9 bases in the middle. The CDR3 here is CSVTMTTGELFF. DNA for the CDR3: TGCAGCGTGACGATGACCACCGGGGAGCTGTTTTTT.

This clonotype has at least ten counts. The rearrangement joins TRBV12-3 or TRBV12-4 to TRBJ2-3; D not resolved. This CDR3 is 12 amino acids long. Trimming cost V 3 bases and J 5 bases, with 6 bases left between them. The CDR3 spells CASSFTLDTQYF. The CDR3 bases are TGTGCCAGCAGTTTTACTCTAGATACGCAGTATTTT.

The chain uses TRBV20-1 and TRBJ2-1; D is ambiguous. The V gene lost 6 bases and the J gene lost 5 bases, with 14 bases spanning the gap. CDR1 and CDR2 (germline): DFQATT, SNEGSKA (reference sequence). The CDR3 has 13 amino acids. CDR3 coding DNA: TGCAGTGCCAAGTTGTGGGGTAACAATGAGCAGTTCTTC. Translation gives CSAKLWGNNEQFF.

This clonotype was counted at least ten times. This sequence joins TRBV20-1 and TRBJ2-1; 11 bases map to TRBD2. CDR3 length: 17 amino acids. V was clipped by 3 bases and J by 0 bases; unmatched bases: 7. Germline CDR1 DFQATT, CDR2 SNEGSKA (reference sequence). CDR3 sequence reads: CSARISGRASSYNEQFF. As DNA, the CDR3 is TGCAGTGCTAGGATTAGCGGGAGGGCCTCCTCCTACAATGAGCAGTTCTTC.

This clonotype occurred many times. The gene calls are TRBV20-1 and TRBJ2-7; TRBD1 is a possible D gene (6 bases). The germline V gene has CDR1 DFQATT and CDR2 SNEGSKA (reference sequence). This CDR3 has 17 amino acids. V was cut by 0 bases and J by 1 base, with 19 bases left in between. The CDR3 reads CSARETGQSIRSYEQYF. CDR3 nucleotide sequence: TGCAGTGCTAGAGAGACAGGTCAATCAATAAGGTCCTACGAGCAGTACTTC.

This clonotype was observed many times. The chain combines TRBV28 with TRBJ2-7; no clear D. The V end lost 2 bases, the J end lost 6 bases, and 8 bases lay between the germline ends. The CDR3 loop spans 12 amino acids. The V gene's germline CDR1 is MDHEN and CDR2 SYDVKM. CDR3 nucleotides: TGTGCCAGCAGTTTAAAAGGAACCGAGCAGTACTTC. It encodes CASSLKGTEQYF.

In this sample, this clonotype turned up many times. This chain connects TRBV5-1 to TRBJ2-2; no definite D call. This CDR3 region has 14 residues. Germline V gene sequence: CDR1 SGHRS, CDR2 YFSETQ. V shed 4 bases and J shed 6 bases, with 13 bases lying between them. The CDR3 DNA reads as TGCGCCAGCAGCCTTACCCCCTTACCCGGGGAGCTGTTTTTT. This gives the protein CASSLTPLPGELFF.

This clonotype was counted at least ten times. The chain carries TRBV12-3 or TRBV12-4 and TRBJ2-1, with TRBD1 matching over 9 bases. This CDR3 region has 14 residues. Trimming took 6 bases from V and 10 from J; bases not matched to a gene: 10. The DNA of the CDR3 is TGTGCCAGCAGCCCAGCGGGGACAGGGTCCGAGCAGTTCTTC. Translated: CASSPAGTGSEQFF.

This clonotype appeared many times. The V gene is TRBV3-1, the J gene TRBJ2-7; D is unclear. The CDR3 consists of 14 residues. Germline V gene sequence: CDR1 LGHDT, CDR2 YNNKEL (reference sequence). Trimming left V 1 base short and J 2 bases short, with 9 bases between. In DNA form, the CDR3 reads TGTGCCAGCAGCCAAGGGACCGACCCCTACGAGCAGTACTTC. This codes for CASSQGTDPYEQYF.

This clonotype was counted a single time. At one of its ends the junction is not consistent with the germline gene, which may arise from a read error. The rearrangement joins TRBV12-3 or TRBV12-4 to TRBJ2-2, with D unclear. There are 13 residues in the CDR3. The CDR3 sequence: CASILRMTGELFF. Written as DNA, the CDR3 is TGTGCCAGCATTTTAAGGATGACCGGGGAGCTGTTTTTT.

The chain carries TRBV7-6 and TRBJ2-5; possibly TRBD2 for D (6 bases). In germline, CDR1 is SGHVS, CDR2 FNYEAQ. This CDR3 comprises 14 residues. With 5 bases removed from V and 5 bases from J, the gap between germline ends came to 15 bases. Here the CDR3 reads CASSPGGGGETQYF. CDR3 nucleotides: TGTGCCAGCAGCCCCGGGGGAGGCGGGGAGACCCAGTACTTC.

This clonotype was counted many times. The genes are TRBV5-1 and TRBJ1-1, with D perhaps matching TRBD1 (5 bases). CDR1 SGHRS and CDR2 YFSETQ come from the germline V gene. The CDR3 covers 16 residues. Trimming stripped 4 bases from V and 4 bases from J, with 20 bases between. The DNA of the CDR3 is TGCGCCAGCAGCCCTGGACTGGGGGGACCCTCCACTGAAGCTTTCTTT. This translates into CASSPGLGGPSTEAFF.

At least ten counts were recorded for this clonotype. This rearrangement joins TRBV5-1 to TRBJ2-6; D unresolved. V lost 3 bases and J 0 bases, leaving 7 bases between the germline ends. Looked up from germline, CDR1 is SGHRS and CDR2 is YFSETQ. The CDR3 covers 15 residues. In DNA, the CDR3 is TGCGCCAGCAGCTCCGAGAACTCTGGGGCCAACGTCCTGACTTTC. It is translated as CASSSENSGANVLTF. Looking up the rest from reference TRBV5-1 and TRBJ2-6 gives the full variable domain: KAGVTQTPRYLIKTRGQQVTLSCSPISGHRSVSWYQQTPGQGLQFLFEYFSETQRNKGNFPGRFSGRQFSNSRSEMNVSTLELGDSALYLCASSSENSGANVLTFGAGSRLTVL.

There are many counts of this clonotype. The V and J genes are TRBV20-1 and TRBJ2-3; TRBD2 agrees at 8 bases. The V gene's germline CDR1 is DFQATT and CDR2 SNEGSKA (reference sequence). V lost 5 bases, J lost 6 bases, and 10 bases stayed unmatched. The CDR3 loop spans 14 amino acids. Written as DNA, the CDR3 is TGCAGTGCTCCCCCCGGGACTAGTATTGATACGCAGTATTTT. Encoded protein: CSAPPGTSIDTQYF.

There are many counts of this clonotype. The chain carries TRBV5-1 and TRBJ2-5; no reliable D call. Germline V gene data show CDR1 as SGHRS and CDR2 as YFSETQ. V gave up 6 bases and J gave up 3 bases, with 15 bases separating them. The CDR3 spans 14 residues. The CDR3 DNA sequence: TGCGCCAGCACTAGGGCCTCCTCGGAAGAGACCCAGTACTTC. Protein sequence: CASTRASSEETQYF.

Here the CDR3 DNA reads TGCAGTGCTGGGACGGACGGGAACACCGGGGAGCTGTTTTTT. This translates into CSAGTDGNTGELFF. V is TRBV20-1 and J is TRBJ2-2; the D call may be TRBD1 or TRBD2 (5 bases each). Germline CDR1 is DFQATT and CDR2 is SNEGSKA (reference sequence). Trimming stripped 5 bases from V and 1 base from J, with 11 bases between. The CDR3 totals 14 residues.

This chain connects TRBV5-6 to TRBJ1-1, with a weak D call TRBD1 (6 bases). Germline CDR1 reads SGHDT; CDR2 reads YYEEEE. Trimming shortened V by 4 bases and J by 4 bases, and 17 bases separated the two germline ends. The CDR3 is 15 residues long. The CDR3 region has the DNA TGTGCCAGCAGCCCGGGGGTCCCGGGGGCCACTGAAGCTTTCTTT. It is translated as CASSPGVPGATEAFF.

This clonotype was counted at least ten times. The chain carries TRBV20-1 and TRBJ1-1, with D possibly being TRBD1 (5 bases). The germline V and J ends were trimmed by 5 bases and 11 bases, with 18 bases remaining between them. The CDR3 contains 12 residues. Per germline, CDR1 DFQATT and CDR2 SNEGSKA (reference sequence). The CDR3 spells CSAFKGTAGAFF. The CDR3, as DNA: TGCAGTGCTTTCAAAGGGACCGCTGGGGCTTTCTTT.

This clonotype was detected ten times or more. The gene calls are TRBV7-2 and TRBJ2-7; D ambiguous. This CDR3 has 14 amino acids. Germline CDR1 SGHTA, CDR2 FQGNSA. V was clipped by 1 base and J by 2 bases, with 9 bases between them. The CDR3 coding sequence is TGTGCCAGCAGCTTAGGATTGGGGACCTACGAGCAGTACTTC. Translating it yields CASSLGLGTYEQYF.

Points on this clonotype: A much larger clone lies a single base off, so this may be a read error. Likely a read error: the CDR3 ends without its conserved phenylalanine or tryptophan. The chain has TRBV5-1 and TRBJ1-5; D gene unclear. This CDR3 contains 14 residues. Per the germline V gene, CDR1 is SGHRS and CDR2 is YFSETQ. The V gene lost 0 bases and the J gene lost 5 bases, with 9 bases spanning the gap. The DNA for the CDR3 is TGCGCCAGCAGCTTGGGACCCCTTGATCAGCCCCAGCATCTT. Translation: CASSLGPLDQPQHL.

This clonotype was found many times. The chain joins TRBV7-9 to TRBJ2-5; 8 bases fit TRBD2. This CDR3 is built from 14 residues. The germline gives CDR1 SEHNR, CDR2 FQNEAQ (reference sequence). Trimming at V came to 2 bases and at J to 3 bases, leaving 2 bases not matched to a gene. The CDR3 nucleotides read TGTGCCAGCAGCTTACCAGCGGGAGAAGAGACCCAGTACTTC. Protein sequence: CASSLPAGEETQYF.

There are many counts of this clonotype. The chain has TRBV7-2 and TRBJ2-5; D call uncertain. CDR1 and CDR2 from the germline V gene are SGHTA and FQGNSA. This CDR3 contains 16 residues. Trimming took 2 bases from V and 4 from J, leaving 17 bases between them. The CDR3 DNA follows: TGTGCCAGCAGCTTAAGTTGGTCGGGCCTAAGAGAGACCCAGTACTTC. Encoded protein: CASSLSWSGLRETQYF.

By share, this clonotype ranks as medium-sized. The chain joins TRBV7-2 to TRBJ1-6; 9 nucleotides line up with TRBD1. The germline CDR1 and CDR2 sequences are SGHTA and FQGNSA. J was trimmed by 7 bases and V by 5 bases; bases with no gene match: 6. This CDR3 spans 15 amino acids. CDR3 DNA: TGTGCCAGCAGCCCGTCCGGGACAGGGAATTCACCCCTCCACTTT. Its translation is CASSPSGTGNSPLHF. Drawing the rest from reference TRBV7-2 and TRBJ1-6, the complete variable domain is GAGVSQSPSNKVTEKGKDVELRCDPISGHTALYWYRQSLGQGLEFLIYFQGNSAPDKSGLPSDRFSAERTGGSVSTLTIQRTQQEDSAVYLCASSPSGTGNSPLHFGNGTRLTVT.

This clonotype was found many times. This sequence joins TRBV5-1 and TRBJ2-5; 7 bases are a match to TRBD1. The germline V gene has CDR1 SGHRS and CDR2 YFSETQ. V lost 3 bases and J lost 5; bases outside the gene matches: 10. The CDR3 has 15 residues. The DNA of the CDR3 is TGCGCCAGCAGCTCGGGACAGCCTGTTTGGGAGACCCAGTACTTC. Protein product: CASSSGQPVWETQYF.

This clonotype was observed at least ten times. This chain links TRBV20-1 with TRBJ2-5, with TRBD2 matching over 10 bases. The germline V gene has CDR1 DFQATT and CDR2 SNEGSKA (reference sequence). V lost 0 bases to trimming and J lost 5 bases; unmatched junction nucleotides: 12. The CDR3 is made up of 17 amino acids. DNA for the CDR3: TGCAGTGCTAGAGATCAGGCTAGCGGGAGTTTAGGGGAGACCCAGTACTTC. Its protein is CSARDQASGSLGETQYF.